A single T cell receptor (beta chain) is shown here with its context. Antigen unknown. The sample originates from a study of shared clonotypes between healthy human individuals. In the source study's methods: Filtering of immunoSEQ junctional sequences could not match full-length read filtering. Method: immunoSEQ multiplex PCR; TCRdb's copy keeps in-frame clones and lacks some. D and trimming come from the DNA, and the V and J calls and clone size come from that table. Of 520,000 or so clones listed, more than 65% are singletons. Extraction of genomic DNA in unsorted samples used roughly 93 million PBMCs. The V and J ends lost 0 bases and 6 bases respectively, with 12 bases between them. This CDR3 is built from 15 residues. Per the germline V gene, CDR1 is SGHVS and CDR2 is FQNEAQ. Points from the study as a whole: Clonotype sharing across donors was expected to vary with sequencing depth. Researchers sampled blood only, noting tissue repertoires likely differ.

The V gene is TRBV7-8, the J gene TRBJ1-5; D is perhaps TRBD1 (5 bases). The sequenced sample was PBMCs. The receptor was isolated from a woman between 40 and 55 years old in good health. Some clones in this sample may be carry-over from other donors' samples. The CDR3 is CASSLAIVGVQPQHF. The CDR3 DNA reads as TGTGCCAGCAGCTTAGCGATAGTGGGGGTTCAGCCCCAGCATTTT. The full variable domain, with the rest looked up from reference TRBV7-8 and TRBJ1-5, is GAGVSQSPRYKVAKRGQDVALRCDPISGHVSLFWYQQALGQGPEFLTYFQNEAQLDKSGLPSDRFFAERPEGSVSTLKIQRTQQEDSAVYLCASSLAIVGVQPQHFGDGTRLSIL.